A single T cell receptor (beta chain) is shown here with its context. These data belong to a study of blood T cell repertoires in COVID-19. Study-level information: Some COVID-19 samples were acute and others convalescent; all came from the United States, Italy and Spain. Nucleic acid was either cDNA or gDNA, and it came from T cells, B-cell-depleted T cells, or PBMCs.

CDR3 size: 15 residues. Trimming took off 0 bases at V and 2 bases at J, with 9 bases between the two ends. From germline, CDR1 is WNHNN and CDR2 SYGVQD (reference sequence). Libraries were prepared by immunoSEQ multiplex PCR; TCRdb keeps only in-frame clonotypes and omits some of them. The sample carries about 210,000 clones, around 88% recorded once. This sequence originates from a man aged 18 to 35 with active or convalescent COVID-19. The specimen was peripheral blood. V usage is TRBV10-1 and J usage is TRBJ2-3, with D possibly being TRBD1 (5 bases). The CDR3 sequence: CASSESVGATDTQYF. The CDR3 region has the DNA TGCGCCAGCAGTGAGTCGGTAGGGGCCACAGATACGCAGTATTTT.